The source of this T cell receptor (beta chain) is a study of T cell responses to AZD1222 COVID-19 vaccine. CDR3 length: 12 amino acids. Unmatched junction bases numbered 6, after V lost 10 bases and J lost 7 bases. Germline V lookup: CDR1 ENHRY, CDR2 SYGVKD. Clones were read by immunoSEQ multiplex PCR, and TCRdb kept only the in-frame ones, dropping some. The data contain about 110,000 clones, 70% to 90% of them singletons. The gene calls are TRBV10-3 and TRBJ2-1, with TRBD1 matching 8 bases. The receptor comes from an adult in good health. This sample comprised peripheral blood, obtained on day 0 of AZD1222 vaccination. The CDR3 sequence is CATTGVENEQFF. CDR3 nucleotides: TGTGCCACGACAGGGGTTGAGAATGAGCAGTTCTTC.